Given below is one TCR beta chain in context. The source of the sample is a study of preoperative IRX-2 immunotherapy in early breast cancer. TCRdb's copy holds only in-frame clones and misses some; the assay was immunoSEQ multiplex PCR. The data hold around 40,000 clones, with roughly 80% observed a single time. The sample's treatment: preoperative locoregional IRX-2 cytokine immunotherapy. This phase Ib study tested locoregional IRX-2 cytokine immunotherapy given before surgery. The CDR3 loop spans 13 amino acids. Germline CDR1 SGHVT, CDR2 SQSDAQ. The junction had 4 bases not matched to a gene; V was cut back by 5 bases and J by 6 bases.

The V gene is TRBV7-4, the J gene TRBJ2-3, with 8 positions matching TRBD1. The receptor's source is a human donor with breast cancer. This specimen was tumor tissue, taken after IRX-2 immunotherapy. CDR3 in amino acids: CASSGNRGDTQYF. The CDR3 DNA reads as TGTGCCAGCAGCGGCAACAGGGGGGATACGCAGTATTTT.